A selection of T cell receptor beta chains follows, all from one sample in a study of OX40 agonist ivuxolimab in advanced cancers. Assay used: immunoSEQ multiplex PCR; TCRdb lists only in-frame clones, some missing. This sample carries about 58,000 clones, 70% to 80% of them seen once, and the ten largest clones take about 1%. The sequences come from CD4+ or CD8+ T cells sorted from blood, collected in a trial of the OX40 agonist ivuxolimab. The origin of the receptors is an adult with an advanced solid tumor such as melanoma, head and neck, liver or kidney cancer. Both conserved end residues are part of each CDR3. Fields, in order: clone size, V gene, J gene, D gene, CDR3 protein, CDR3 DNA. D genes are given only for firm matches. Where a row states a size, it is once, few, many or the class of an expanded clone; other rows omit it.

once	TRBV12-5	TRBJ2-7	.	CASGITYEQYF	TGTGCTAGTGGCATAACCTACGAGCAGTACTTC
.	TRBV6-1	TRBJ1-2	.	CASGGAYYGYTF	TGTGCCAGCGGGGGGGCCTACTATGGCTACACCTTC
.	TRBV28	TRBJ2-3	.	CASSSTGIGTDTQYF	TGTGCCAGCAGTTCAACAGGGATCGGAACAGATACGCAGTATTTT
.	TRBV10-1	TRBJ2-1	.	CASSESVGTDEQFF	TGCGCCAGCAGTGAGTCTGTAGGTACGGATGAGCAGTTCTTC
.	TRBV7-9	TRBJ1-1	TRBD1	CASSSDRDEAFF	TGTGCCAGCAGCTCAGACAGGGACGAAGCTTTCTTT
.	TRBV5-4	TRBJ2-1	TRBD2	CASSLAGLAGAREQFF	TGTGCCAGCAGCTTGGCGGGACTAGCGGGAGCACGGGAGCAGTTCTTC
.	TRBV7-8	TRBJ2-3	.	CASSLVLVPDTQYF	TGTGCCAGCAGCTTAGTCCTTGTGCCAGATACGCAGTATTTT
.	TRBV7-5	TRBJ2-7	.	CARSLVKGLAYEQYF	TGTGCCAGAAGCTTAGTGAAGGGGCTCGCCTACGAGCAGTACTTC
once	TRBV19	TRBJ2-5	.	CASSMRQGGLRGGETQYF	TGTGCCAGTAGTATGCGGCAGGGGGGCCTCCGAGGTGGGGAGACCCAGTACTTC
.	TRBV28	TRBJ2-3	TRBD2	CASRSRLAGESDTQYF	TGTGCCAGCAGAAGCCGACTAGCGGGAGAGTCAGATACGCAGTATTTT
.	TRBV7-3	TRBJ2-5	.	CASSLLGGQETQYF	TGTGCCAGCAGCTTACTAGGAGGCCAAGAGACCCAGTACTTC
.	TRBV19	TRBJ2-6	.	CASSIQGWHGANVLTF	TGTGCCAGTAGTATACAGGGGTGGCATGGGGCCAACGTCCTGACTTTC
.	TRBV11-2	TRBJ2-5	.	CASSLGSPPRGQETQYF	TGTGCCAGCAGCTTAGGTTCCCCTCCCCGGGGCCAAGAGACCCAGTACTTC
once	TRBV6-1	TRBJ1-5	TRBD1	CASILGQATNQPQHF	TGTGCCAGCATCCTCGGACAGGCTACTAATCAGCCCCAGCATTTT
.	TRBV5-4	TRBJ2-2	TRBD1	CASSWGQGNTGELFF	TGTGCCAGCAGCTGGGGACAGGGGAACACCGGGGAGCTGTTTTTT
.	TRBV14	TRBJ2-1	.	CASSQRAGLYNEQFF	TGTGCCAGCAGCCAGAGGGCGGGGTTATACAATGAGCAGTTCTTC
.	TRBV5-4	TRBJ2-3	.	CASSWTADTQYF	TGTGCCAGCAGCTGGACCGCCGATACGCAGTATTTT
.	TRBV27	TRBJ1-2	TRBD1	CASSPIPGTGDYGYTF	TGTGCCAGCAGTCCCATCCCAGGGACAGGGGACTATGGCTACACCTTC
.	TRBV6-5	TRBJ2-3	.	CASSYSTATDTQYF	TGTGCCAGCAGTTACTCGACCGCCACAGATACGCAGTATTTT
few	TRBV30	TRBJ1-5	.	CAWSVNGRQPQHF	TGTGCCTGGAGTGTAAACGGACGTCAGCCCCAGCATTTT
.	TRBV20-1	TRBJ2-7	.	CSAGTYEQYF	TGCAGTGCTGGAACCTACGAGCAGTACTTC
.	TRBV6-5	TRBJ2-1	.	CASSYRDDEQFF	TGTGCCAGCAGTTACCGGGACGATGAGCAGTTCTTC
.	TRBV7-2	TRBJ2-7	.	CASSHAGAYYEQYF	TGTGCCAGCAGCCATGCGGGGGCATACTACGAGCAGTACTTC
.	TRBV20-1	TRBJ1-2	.	CSAREQRGYTF	TGCAGTGCTAGAGAACAGCGTGGCTACACCTTC
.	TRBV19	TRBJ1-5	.	CASTASGGSRDQPQHF	TGTGCCAGTACCGCATCTGGGGGCTCCCGGGATCAGCCCCAGCATTTT
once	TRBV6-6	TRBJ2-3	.	CASSARWSTDTQYF	TGTGCCAGCTCCGCTAGGTGGAGCACAGATACGCAGTATTTT
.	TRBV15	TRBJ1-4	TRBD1	CATSRDRGQEKLFF	TGTGCCACCAGCAGGGACAGGGGGCAAGAAAAACTGTTTTTT
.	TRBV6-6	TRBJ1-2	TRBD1	CASRQGAGDYGYTF	TGTGCCAGCAGACAGGGGGCGGGGGACTATGGCTACACCTTC
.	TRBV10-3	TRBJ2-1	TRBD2	CAISSGGALNEQFF	TGTGCCATCTCTAGCGGGGGGGCCTTGAATGAGCAGTTCTTC
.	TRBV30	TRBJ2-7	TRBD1	CAWSSGTGLEQYF	TGTGCCTGGAGCTCCGGGACAGGCCTCGAGCAGTACTTC
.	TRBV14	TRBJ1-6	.	CASSPARPYNSPLHF	TGTGCCAGCAGCCCGGCGAGGCCTTATAATTCACCCCTCCACTTT
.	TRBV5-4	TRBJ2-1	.	CATKEGPNNEQFF	TGTGCCACCAAGGAGGGGCCCAACAATGAGCAGTTCTTC
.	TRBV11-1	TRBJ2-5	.	CASSFQQETQYF	TGTGCCAGCAGCTTCCAACAAGAGACCCAGTACTTC
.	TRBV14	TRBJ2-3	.	CASSQDWRVGADTQYF	TGTGCCAGCAGCCAAGATTGGCGGGTTGGCGCAGATACGCAGTATTTT
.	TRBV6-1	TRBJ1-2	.	CASSGQGVYGYTF	TGTGCCAGCAGTGGTCAGGGAGTCTATGGCTACACCTTC
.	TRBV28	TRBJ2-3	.	CASSLRGSTDTQYF	TGTGCCAGCAGTTTAAGAGGGAGCACAGATACGCAGTATTTT
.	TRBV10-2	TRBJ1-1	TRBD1	CASHGTANTEAFF	TGCGCCAGCCACGGGACAGCTAACACTGAAGCTTTCTTT
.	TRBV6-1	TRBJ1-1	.	CASSEASAGATEAFF	TGTGCCAGCAGTGAAGCCTCCGCGGGGGCGACTGAAGCTTTCTTT
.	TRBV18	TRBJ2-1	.	CASSPPTHPYNEQFF	TGTGCCAGCTCACCACCTACACACCCCTACAATGAGCAGTTCTTC
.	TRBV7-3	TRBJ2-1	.	CASSLPGINEQFF	TGTGCCAGCAGCCTACCGGGAATAAATGAGCAGTTCTTC
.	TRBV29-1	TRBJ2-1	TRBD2	CSVVGSGGARNEQFF	TGCAGCGTTGTGGGTAGCGGGGGGGCCCGAAATGAGCAGTTCTTC
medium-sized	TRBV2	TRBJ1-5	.	CASRRQDEQPQHF	TGTGCCAGCAGGAGACAAGACGAACAGCCCCAGCATTTT
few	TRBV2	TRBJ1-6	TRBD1	CASSPGTGTSPLHF	TGTGCCAGCAGTCCCGGGACAGGGACATCACCCCTCCACTTT
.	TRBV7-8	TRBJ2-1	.	CASSLMLANNEQFF	TGTGCCAGCAGCTTAATGCTAGCGAACAATGAGCAGTTCTTC
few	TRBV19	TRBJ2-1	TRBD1	CASSSEQGATYNEQFF	TGTGCCAGTAGTAGTGAGCAGGGGGCCACCTACAATGAGCAGTTCTTC
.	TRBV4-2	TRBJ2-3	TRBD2	CASSQDLPGLAVTDTQYF	TGTGCCAGCAGCCAAGATCTGCCGGGACTAGCGGTTACAGATACGCAGTATTTT
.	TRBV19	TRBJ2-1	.	CASSGSYSQSSYNEQFF	TGTGCCAGTAGTGGGTCCTACTCGCAGAGCTCCTACAATGAGCAGTTCTTC
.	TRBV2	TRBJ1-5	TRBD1	CASSEGRGTRPQHF	TGTGCCAGCAGTGAGGGCAGGGGGACTCGGCCCCAGCATTTT
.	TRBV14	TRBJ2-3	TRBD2	CASSQWTRGGTDTQYF	TGTGCCAGCAGCCAGTGGACTAGGGGTGGCACAGATACGCAGTATTTT
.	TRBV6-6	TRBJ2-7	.	CASSYSGVYYEQYF	TGTGCCAGCAGTTACTCTGGAGTCTACTACGAGCAGTACTTC
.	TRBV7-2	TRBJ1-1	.	CASSLVPDYEAFF	TGTGCCAGCAGCTTAGTTCCGGACTATGAAGCTTTCTTT
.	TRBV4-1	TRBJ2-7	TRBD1	CASSQVPGQDYEQYF	TGCGCCAGCAGCCAAGTGCCCGGACAGGACTACGAGCAGTACTTC
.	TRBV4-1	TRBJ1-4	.	CASSQARAGTNEKLFF	TGCGCCAGCAGCCAAGCTCGGGCAGGGACTAATGAAAAACTGTTTTTT
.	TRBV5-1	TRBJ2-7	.	CASSPNSYEQYF	TGCGCCAGCAGCCCAAACTCCTACGAGCAGTACTTC